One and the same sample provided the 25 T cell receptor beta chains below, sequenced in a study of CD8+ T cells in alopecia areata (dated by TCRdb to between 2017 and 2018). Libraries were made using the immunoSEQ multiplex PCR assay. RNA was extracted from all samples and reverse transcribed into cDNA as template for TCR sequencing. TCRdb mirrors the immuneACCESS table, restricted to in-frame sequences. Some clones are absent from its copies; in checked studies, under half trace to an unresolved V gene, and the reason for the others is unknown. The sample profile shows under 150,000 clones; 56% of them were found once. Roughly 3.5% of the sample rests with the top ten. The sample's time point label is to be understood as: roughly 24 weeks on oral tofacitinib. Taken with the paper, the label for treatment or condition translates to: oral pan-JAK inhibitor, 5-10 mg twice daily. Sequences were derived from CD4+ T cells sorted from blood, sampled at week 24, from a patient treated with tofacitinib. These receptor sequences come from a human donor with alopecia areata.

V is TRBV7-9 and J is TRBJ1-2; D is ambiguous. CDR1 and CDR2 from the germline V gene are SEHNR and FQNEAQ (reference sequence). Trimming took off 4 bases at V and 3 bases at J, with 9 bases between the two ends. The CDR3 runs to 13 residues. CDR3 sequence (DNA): TGTGCCAGCAGCTCTCAGGAAGACTATGGCTACACCTTC. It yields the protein CASSSQEDYGYTF.

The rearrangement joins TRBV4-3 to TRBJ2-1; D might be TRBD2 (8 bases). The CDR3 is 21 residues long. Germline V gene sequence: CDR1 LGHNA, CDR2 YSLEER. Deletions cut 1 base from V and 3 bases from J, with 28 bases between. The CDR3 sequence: CASSQGGTRRKQGVHYNEQFF. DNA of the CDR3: TGCGCCAGCAGCCAAGGTGGGACTAGGAGAAAGCAGGGGGTACACTACAATGAGCAGTTCTTC.

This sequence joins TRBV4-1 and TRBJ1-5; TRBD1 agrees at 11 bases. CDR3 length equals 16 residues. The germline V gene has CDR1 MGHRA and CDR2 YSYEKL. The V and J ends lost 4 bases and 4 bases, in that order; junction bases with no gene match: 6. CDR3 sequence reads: CASSPRTGGGNQPQHF. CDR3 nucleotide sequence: TGCGCCAGCAGCCCGCGGACAGGGGGCGGGAATCAGCCCCAGCATTTT.

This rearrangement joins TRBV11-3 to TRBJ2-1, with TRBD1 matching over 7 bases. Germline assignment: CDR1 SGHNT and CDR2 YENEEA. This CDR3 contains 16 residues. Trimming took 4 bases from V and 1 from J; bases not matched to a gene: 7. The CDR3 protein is CASSYAVTGSYNEQFF. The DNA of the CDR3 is TGTGCCAGCAGCTACGCGGTGACAGGGTCCTACAATGAGCAGTTCTTC.

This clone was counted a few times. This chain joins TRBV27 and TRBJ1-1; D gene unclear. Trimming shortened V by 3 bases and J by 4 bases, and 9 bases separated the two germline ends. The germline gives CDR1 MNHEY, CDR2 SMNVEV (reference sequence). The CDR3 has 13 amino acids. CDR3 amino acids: CASSFKETTEAFF. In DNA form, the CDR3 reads TGTGCCAGCAGTTTCAAGGAGACCACTGAAGCTTTCTTT.

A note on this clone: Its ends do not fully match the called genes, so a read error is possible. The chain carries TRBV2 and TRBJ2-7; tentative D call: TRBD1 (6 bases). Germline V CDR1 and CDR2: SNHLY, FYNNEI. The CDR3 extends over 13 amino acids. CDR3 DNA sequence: TGTGCCAGCAATTCACAGGGCTCCAACGAGCAGTACTTC. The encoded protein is CASNSQGSNEQYF.

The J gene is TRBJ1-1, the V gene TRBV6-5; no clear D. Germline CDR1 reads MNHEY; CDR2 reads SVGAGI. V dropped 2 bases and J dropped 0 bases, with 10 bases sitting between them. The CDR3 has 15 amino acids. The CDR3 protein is CASSYGVSMNTEAFF. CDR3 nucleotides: TGTGCCAGCAGTTACGGGGTTTCCATGAACACTGAAGCTTTCTTT.

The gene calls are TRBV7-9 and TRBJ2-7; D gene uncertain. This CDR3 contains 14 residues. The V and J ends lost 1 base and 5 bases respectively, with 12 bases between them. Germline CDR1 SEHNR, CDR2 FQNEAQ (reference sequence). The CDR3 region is CASSLGIYQDEQYF. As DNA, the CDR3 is TGTGCCAGCAGCTTAGGGATTTATCAAGACGAGCAGTACTTC.

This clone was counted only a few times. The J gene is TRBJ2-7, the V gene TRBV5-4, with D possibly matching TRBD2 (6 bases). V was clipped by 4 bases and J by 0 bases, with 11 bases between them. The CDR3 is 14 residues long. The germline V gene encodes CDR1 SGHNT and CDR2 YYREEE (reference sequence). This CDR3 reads CASSRDSSSYEQYF. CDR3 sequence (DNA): TGTGCCAGCAGCCGGGACTCGAGCTCCTACGAGCAGTACTTC.

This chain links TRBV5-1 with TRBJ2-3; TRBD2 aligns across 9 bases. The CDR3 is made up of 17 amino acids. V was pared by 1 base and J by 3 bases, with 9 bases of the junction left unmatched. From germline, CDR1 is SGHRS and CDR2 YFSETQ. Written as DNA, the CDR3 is TGCGCCAGCAGCTTGTACGGCGGACTAGCGAAAACAGATACGCAGTATTTT. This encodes CASSLYGGLAKTDTQYF. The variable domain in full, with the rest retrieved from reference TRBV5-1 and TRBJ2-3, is KAGVTQTPRYLIKTRGQQVTLSCSPISGHRSVSWYQQTPGQGLQFLFEYFSETQRNKGNFPGRFSGRQFSNSRSEMNVSTLELGDSALYLCASSLYGGLAKTDTQYFGPGTRLTVL.

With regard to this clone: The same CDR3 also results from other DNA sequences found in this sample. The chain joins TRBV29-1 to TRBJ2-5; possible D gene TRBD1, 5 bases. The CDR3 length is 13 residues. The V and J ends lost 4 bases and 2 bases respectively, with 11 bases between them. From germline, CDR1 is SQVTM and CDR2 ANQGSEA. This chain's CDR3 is CSVGGRLQETQYF. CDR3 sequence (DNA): TGCAGCGTTGGGGGCCGGCTACAAGAGACCCAGTACTTC.

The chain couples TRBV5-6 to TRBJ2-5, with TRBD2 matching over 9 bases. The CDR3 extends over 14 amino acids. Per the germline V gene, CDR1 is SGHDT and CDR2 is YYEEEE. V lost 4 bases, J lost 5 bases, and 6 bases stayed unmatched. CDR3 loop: CASSQGLALETQYF. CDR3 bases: TGTGCCAGCAGCCAGGGACTAGCCTTGGAGACCCAGTACTTC. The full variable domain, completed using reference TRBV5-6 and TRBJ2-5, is DAGVTQSPTHLIKTRGQQVTLRCSPKSGHDTVSWYQQALGQGPQFIFQYYEEEERQRGNFPDRFSGHQFPNYSSELNVNALLLGDSALYLCASSQGLALETQYFGPGTRLLVL.

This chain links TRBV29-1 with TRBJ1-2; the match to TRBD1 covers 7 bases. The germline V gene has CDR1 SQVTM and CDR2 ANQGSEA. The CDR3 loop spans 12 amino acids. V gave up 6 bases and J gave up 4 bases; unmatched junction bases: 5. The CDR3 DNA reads TGCAGCGTGGAGGGGGCTGGCTATGGCTACACCTTC. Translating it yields CSVEGAGYGYTF.

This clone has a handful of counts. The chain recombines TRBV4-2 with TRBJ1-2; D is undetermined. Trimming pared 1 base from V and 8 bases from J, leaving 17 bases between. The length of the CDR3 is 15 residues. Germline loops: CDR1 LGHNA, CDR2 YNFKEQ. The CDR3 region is CASSQVGGKEGGYTF. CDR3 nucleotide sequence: TGTGCCAGCAGCCAAGTCGGAGGGAAGGAGGGAGGCTACACCTTC.

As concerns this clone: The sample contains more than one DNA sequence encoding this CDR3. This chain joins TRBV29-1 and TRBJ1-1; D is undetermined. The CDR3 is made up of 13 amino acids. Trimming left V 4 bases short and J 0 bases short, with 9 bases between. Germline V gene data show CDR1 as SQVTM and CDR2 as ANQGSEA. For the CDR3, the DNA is TGCAGCGTTGTACGGCAGATGAACACTGAAGCTTTCTTT. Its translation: CSVVRQMNTEAFF.

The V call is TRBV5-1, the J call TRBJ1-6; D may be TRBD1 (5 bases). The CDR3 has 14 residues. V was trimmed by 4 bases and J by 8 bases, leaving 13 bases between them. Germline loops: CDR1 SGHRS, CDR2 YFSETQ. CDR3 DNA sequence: TGCGCCAGCAGCCCCGGACATTTGGATTCACCCCTCCACTTT. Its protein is CASSPGHLDSPLHF.

The DNA for the CDR3 is TGTGCCAGCAGTGCGGGGGGCGAGACCCAGTACTTC. It yields the protein CASSAGGETQYF. This chain uses TRBV25-1 with TRBJ2-5; D may be TRBD2 (7 bases). The CDR3 runs 12 residues. Germline loops: CDR1 MGHDK, CDR2 SYGVNS. Trimming took 4 bases from V and 5 from J, leaving 8 bases between them.

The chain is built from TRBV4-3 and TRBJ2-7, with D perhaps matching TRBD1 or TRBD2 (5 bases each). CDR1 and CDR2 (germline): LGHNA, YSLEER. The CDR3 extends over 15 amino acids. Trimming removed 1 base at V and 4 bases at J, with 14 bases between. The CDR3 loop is CASSQAVREGYEQYF. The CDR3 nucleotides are TGCGCCAGCAGCCAAGCGGTCAGAGAGGGGTACGAGCAGTACTTC.

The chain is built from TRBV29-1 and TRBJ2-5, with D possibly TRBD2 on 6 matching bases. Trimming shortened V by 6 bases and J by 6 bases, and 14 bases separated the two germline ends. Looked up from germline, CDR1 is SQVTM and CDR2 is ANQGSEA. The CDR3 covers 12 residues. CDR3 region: CSVSTSTQTQYF. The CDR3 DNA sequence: TGCAGCGTGTCTACTAGCACGCAGACCCAGTACTTC.

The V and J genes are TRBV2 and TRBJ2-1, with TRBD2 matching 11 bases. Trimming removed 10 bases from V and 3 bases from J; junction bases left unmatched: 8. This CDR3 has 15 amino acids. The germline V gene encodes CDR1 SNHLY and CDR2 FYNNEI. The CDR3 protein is CATQVGTSGYNEQFF. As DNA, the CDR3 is TGTGCCACCCAGGTCGGGACTAGCGGCTACAATGAGCAGTTCTTC. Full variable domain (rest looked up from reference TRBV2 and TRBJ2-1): EPEVTQTPSHQVTQMGQEVILRCVPISNHLYFYWYRQILGQKVEFLVSFYNNEISEKSEIFDDQFSVERPDGSNFTLKIRSTKLEDSAMYFCATQVGTSGYNEQFFGPGTRLTVL.

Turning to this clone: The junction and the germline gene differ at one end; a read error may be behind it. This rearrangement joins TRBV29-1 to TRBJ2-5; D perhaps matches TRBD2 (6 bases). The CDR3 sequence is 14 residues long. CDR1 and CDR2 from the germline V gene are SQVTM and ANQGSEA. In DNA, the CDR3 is TGCAGCGCTGAACCGGGACTCCAACAAGAGACCCAGTACTTC. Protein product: CSAEPGLQQETQYF. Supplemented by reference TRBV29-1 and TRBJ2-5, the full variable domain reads SAVISQKPSRDICQRGTSLTIQCQVDSQVTMMFWYRQQPGQSLTLIATANQGSEATYESGFVIDKFPISRPNLTFSTLTVSNMSPEDSSIYLCSAEPGLQQETQYFGPGTRLLVL.

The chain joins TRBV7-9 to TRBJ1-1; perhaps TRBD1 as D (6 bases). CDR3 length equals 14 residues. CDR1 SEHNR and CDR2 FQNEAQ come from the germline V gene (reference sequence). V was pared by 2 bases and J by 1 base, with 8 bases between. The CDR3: CASSLQGSNTEAFF. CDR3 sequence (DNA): TGTGCCAGCAGCTTACAGGGGTCGAACACTGAAGCTTTCTTT.

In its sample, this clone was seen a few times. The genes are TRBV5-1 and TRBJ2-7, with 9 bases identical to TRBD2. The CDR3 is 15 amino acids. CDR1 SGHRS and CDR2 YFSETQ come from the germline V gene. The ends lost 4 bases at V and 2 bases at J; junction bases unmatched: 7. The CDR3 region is CASSLMSGGPYEQYF. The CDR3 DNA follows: TGCGCCAGCAGCCTGATGAGCGGGGGGCCCTACGAGCAGTACTTC.

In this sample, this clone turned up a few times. The CDR3 protein is CAWRTGPYSYNEQFF. CDR3 nucleotides: TGTGCCTGGAGGACAGGGCCCTACTCCTACAATGAGCAGTTCTTC. V gene TRBV30 combines with J gene TRBJ2-1; 7 bases agree with TRBD1. CDR1 is GTSNPN and CDR2 is SVGIG in the germline V gene (reference sequence). V lost 3 bases, J lost 0 bases, and 5 bases stayed unmatched. This CDR3 is 15 amino acids long.

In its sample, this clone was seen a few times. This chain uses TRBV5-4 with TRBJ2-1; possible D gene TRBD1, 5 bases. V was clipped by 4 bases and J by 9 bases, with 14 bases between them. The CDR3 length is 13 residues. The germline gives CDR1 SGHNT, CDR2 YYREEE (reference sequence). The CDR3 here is CASSLDSWSEQFF. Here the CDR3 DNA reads TGTGCCAGCAGCCTAGACAGCTGGAGTGAGCAGTTCTTC.